The 20 T cell receptor beta chains presented below share a single source sample, sequenced in a study of blood T cell repertoires in COVID-19. Assay: immunoSEQ multiplex PCR; the TCRdb copy retains only in-frame clones and omits some. The repertoire has 55,000 to 65,000 clones, approximately 80% of them found once; the top ten carry about 30%. Sample: peripheral blood. The source of these receptors is a man in his 60s with COVID-19, enrolled during active disease.

About this clone itself: Relative to the germline gene, one junction end is altered; a read error may explain this. The rearrangement uses TRBV7-7 and TRBJ2-3; TRBD2 is a possible D gene (6 bases). This CDR3 has 13 amino acids. The V gene's germline CDR1 is SSHAT and CDR2 FNYEAQ (reference sequence). Here the CDR3 DNA reads TGTGCTAGCAGCTCCTTAGAGGGAGGAACGCAGTATTTT. Protein: CASSSLEGGTQYF. The entire variable domain, with the rest obtained from reference TRBV7-7 and TRBJ2-3, is as follows: GAGVSQSPRYKVTKRGQDVTLRCDPISSHATLYWYQQALGQGPEFLTYFNYEAQPDKSGLPSDRFSAERPEGSISTLTIQRTEQRDSAMYRCASSSLEGGTQYFGPGTRLTVL.

This chain uses TRBV27 with TRBJ1-6, with TRBD1 matching over 9 bases. The length of the CDR3 is 15 residues. The germline V gene has CDR1 MNHEY and CDR2 SMNVEV (reference sequence). The V and J ends lost 5 bases and 13 bases, in that order; junction bases with no gene match: 12. The CDR3 sequence: CASSGPGTGSLPLHF. DNA of the CDR3: TGTGCCAGCAGTGGTCCCGGGACAGGGAGTCTCCCCCTCCACTTT.

The genes are TRBV3-1 (or the pseudogene TRBV3-2) and TRBJ1-6; D is unclear. The V and J ends lost 1 base and 8 bases respectively, with 6 bases between them. There are 13 residues in the CDR3. In germline, CDR1 is LGHDT, CDR2 YNNKEL (reference sequence). The CDR3 spells CASSQGVDSPLHF. The CDR3 DNA reads as TGTGCCAGCAGCCAAGGAGTCGATTCACCCCTCCACTTT.

This chain links TRBV27 with TRBJ2-6; TRBD1 is a possible D gene (6 bases). Germline V gives CDR1 MNHEY, CDR2 SMNVEV (reference sequence). CDR3 length: 18 residues. V dropped 4 bases and J dropped 0 bases, with 16 bases sitting between them. CDR3 DNA sequence: TGTGCCAGCAGTTCACTACCGGACAGTTTCTCTGGGGCCAACGTCCTGACTTTC. Translated, it gives CASSSLPDSFSGANVLTF.

The rearrangement uses TRBV11-2 and TRBJ2-1; 7 bases fit TRBD2. This CDR3 spans 16 amino acids. Germline loops: CDR1 SGHAT, CDR2 FQNNGV. After removal of 0 bases from V and 7 bases from J, the junction contained 9 bases not matched to a gene. The CDR3 spells CASSLDLQRGSNEQFF. The CDR3 DNA reads as TGTGCCAGCAGCTTAGATCTCCAGCGGGGTTCAAATGAGCAGTTCTTC.

The CDR3 loop is CASRPEGLPINGYTF. CDR3 in DNA: TGTGCCAGCAGGCCGGAGGGGCTGCCCATTAATGGCTACACCTTC. The chain recombines TRBV7-2 with TRBJ1-2; tentative D call: TRBD1 (5 bases). Trimming shortened V by 6 bases and J by 6 bases, and 20 bases separated the two germline ends. Germline V lookup: CDR1 SGHTA, CDR2 FQGNSA. The CDR3 consists of 15 residues.

The chain uses TRBV12-5 and TRBJ2-1, with D possibly being TRBD2 (5 bases). This CDR3 has 11 amino acids. Deletions cut 8 bases from V and 4 bases from J, with 6 bases between. Germline assignment: CDR1 LGHNT and CDR2 FRNRAP. The CDR3 DNA sequence: TGTGCTAGTAGGGAGTACAATGAGCAGTTCTTC. It is translated as CASREYNEQFF.

The chain uses TRBV2 and TRBJ2-1; D unresolved. The CDR3 is made up of 13 amino acids. V lost 5 bases to trimming and J lost 4 bases, with 9 bases between them. CDR1 and CDR2 (germline): SNHLY, FYNNEI. The CDR3 loop is CASSYYSYNEQFF. In nucleotides, the CDR3 is TGTGCCAGCAGTTATTACAGTTACAATGAGCAGTTCTTC.

The chain links TRBV4-1 to TRBJ1-3; no clear D. Germline CDR1 is MGHRA and CDR2 is YSYEKL. The ends were cut back, 8 bases at V and 4 bases at J, with 9 bases in the middle. The CDR3 is 12 residues long. The CDR3 nucleotides are TGCGCCAGCTCTCGGGAGGGAAACACCATATATTTT. Translating it yields CASSREGNTIYF.

The chain uses TRBV19 and TRBJ2-3; 8 bases agree with TRBD2. V was clipped by 8 bases and J by 6 bases; unmatched bases: 10. The CDR3 has 14 amino acids. CDR1 LNHDA and CDR2 SQIVND come from the germline V gene (reference sequence). CDR3: CASGGSGSYDTQYF. The CDR3, as DNA: TGTGCCAGTGGGGGGAGCGGGAGTTACGATACGCAGTATTTT.

The rearrangement uses TRBV5-1 and TRBJ2-3; the D gene is possibly TRBD2 (6 bases). Germline CDR1 reads SGHRS; CDR2 reads YFSETQ. The CDR3 sequence is 15 residues long. With 0 bases removed from V and 2 bases from J, the gap between germline ends came to 10 bases. Written as DNA, the CDR3 is TGCGCCAGCAGCTTGGATCCGGGAGCCACAGATACGCAGTATTTT. Its protein product is CASSLDPGATDTQYF.

The chain carries TRBV6-6 and TRBJ1-4; 9 nucleotides agree with TRBD1. Germline lookup yields CDR1 MNHNY and CDR2 SVGAGI (reference sequence). This CDR3 is 15 amino acids long. V gave up 6 bases and J gave up 8 bases; unmatched junction bases: 10. CDR3 nucleotides: TGTGCCAGCAGGAGCGCCGGGACAGGGTTAGAAAAACTGTTTTTT. Translated: CASRSAGTGLEKLFF.

This clone was found once. The chain carries TRBV7-2 and TRBJ2-7; D perhaps matches TRBD2 (5 bases). CDR3 length: 15 residues. V gave up 5 bases and J gave up 4 bases, with 18 bases separating them. The germline V gene encodes CDR1 SGHTA and CDR2 FQGNSA. The CDR3 DNA follows: TGTGCCAGCAGCCCGGTCCCACTCGGAGGTTACGAGCAGTACTTC. It codes for CASSPVPLGGYEQYF.

The chain joins TRBV11-2 to TRBJ2-7, with D perhaps matching TRBD1 (6 bases). Germline V lookup: CDR1 SGHAT, CDR2 FQNNGV. Trimming left V 5 bases short and J 3 bases short, with 23 bases between. The CDR3 sequence is 17 residues long. CDR3 sequence (DNA): TGTGCCAGCAGCCTAGGGAAACGGGACACAAGCTTCTACGAGCAGTACTTC. It encodes CASSLGKRDTSFYEQYF.

The chain combines TRBV6-5 with TRBJ2-2; 12 nucleotides match TRBD1. Germline assignment: CDR1 MNHEY and CDR2 SVGAGI. The CDR3 has 15 amino acids. V trimming: 7 bases; J trimming: 7 bases; junction bases outside the gene matches: 7. Written as DNA, the CDR3 is TGTGCCAGCACCGCCGGGACAGGGGGCTTCGGGGAGCTGTTTTTT. It yields the protein CASTAGTGGFGELFF.

CDR3 sequence reads: CASSPQGNGYTF. The CDR3 bases are TGTGCCAGCAGTCCTCAGGGGAATGGCTACACCTTC. V gene TRBV6-6 combines with J gene TRBJ1-2; possibly TRBD1 for D (6 bases). V was trimmed by 5 bases and J by 6 bases, leaving 10 bases between them. The CDR3 has 12 amino acids. CDR1 and CDR2 (germline): MNHNY, SVGAGI (reference sequence).

The chain combines TRBV27 with TRBJ1-2; D remains ambiguous. Germline CDR1 MNHEY, CDR2 SMNVEV (reference sequence). This CDR3 region has 17 residues. V was trimmed by 8 bases and J by 1 base, leaving 23 bases between them. CDR3 bases: TGTGCCAGCGGCTGGGCAAGGAGGAGAGACCTTAACTATGGCTACACCTTC. Translating gives CASGWARRRDLNYGYTF.

Only a few counts were recorded for this clone. The chain has TRBV29-1 and TRBJ2-4; possibly TRBD2 for D (6 bases). Germline V CDR1 and CDR2: SQVTM, ANQGSEA. There are 12 residues in the CDR3. Deletions cut 5 bases from V and 6 bases from J, with 11 bases between. The CDR3 sequence is CSVLIAANIQYF. The CDR3 nucleotides read TGCAGCGTTCTTATAGCGGCAAACATTCAGTACTTC.

V gene TRBV18 combines with J gene TRBJ2-3; 8 bases agree with TRBD2. Germline lookup yields CDR1 KGHSH and CDR2 LQKENI. V trimming: 3 bases; J trimming: 14 bases; junction bases outside the gene matches: 10. This CDR3 comprises 13 residues. CDR3 loop: CASSPIEAGAGYF. The CDR3 nucleotides read TGTGCCAGCTCACCGATTGAAGCGGGGGCAGGGTATTTT. The whole variable domain, remainder taken from reference TRBV18 and TRBJ2-3, is NAGVMQNPRHLVRRRGQEARLRCSPMKGHSHVYWYRQLPEEGLKFMVYLQKENIIDESGMPKERFSAEFPKEGPSILRIQQVVRGDSAAYFCASSPIEAGAGYFGPGTRLTVL.

V and J are TRBV7-3 and TRBJ1-1, with a possible D match to TRBD1 (5 bases). This CDR3 is 12 amino acids long. V was trimmed by 7 bases and J by 10 bases, leaving 16 bases between them. CDR1 is SGHTA and CDR2 is FQGTGA in the germline V gene. The CDR3 DNA sequence: TGTGCCAGCACCCAATGGGGCAAAGGAGCTTTCTTT. This translates into CASTQWGKGAFF. Variable domain in full (rest from reference TRBV7-3 and TRBJ1-1): GAGVSQTPSNKVTEKGKYVELRCDPISGHTALYWYRQSLGQGPEFLIYFQGTGAADDSGLPNDRFFAVRPEGSVSTLKIQRTERGDSAVYLCASTQWGKGAFFGQGTRLTVV.